These T cell receptor beta chains were read from a single sample in a study of beta chain features in type 1 diabetes. Clones were sequenced by immunoSEQ multiplex PCR, and TCRdb holds only the in-frame ones, with some missing. The sample shows 150,000 or so clones, 7% to 10% of them seen only once. The sequenced sample was central memory CD4+ T cells from blood. These receptors all stem from a man in his late teens or twenties in good health. CDR3s include the opening cysteine and the closing phenylalanine or tryptophan. D genes are given only for firm matches. Size is stated for part of the rows, as once, few or many counts, or as a class when the clone is expanded.

few	TRBV1	-	TRBJ2-3	TGCACCAGCAGCCAAGATAATCAGGAAGCGGGGGGGATAACAGATACGCAGTATTTT	CTSSQDNQEAGGITDTQYF
few	TRBV6-5	-	TRBJ1-2	TGTGCCAGCAGGCTCGGACAGAACTATGGCTACACCTTC	CASRLGQNYGYTF
-	TRBV6-5	TRBD1	TRBJ2-3	TGTGCCAGCAGGAGTCCGGGACAGAACACAGATACGCAGTATTTT	CASRSPGQNTDTQYF
few	TRBV11-2	-	TRBJ2-5	TGTGCCAGCAGCTTCATCAGGGTCAGGACCCAGTACTTC	CASSFIRVRTQYF
-	TRBV4-3	TRBD2	TRBJ2-2	TGCGCCAGCAGCCAAGGGTACAGCGGGGCTGCAACCGGGGAGCTGTTTTTT	CASSQGYSGAATGELFF
few	TRBV28	TRBD2	TRBJ2-7	TGTGCCAGCAGGTCCCGGGGGGGGACCTACGAGCAGTACTTC	CASRSRGGTYEQYF
-	TRBV6-5	-	TRBJ2-7	TGTGCCAGCAGTTACTCCCGGGAACACTCCTACGAGCAGTACTTC	CASSYSREHSYEQYF
-	TRBV14	-	TRBJ1-1	TGTGCCAGCAGCCATAATCGACAGAACACTGAAGCTTTCTTT	CASSHNRQNTEAFF
few	TRBV28	-	TRBJ1-6	TGTGCCAGCATCCCCAGGGTCTTTAATTCACCCCTCCACTTT	CASIPRVFNSPLHF
few	TRBV11-2	TRBD2	TRBJ2-2	TGTGCCAGCAGCCCTCCGGGAGGGGCCGGGGAGCTGTTTTTT	CASSPPGGAGELFF
few	TRBV5-1	-	TRBJ1-1	TGCGCCAGCAGCCCCTGGGAGGGATTCGGGACTGAAGCTTTCTTT	CASSPWEGFGTEAFF
few	TRBV28	-	TRBJ2-7	TGTGCCAGCAGTTTTCTCGAGGGCGTAGGATACGAGCAGTACTTC	CASSFLEGVGYEQYF
-	TRBV11-2	TRBD1	TRBJ1-1	TGTGCCAGCAGCCCACAGGGGCAGAACACTGAAGCTTTCTTT	CASSPQGQNTEAFF
-	TRBV7-2	-	TRBJ2-2	TGTGCCAGCAGCTTGTATGGGAGCCTGAACACCGGGGAGCTGTTTTTT	CASSLYGSLNTGELFF
few	TRBV4-2	-	TRBJ2-2	TGTGCCAGCAGCCAACAAACGAACACCGGGGAGCTGTTTTTT	CASSQQTNTGELFF
-	TRBV9	TRBD2	TRBJ2-1	TGTGCCAGCAGCCCGAGCGGGGGAAGGACGAATGAGCAGTTCTTC	CASSPSGGRTNEQFF
few	TRBV7-2	TRBD1	TRBJ1-1	TGTGCCAGCAGCTTACAGACAGGGGCGAACACTGAAGCTTTCTTT	CASSLQTGANTEAFF
-	TRBV19	-	TRBJ2-2	TGTGCCAGTAGTACCCTCTCCCGGGGAGGAAACACCGGGGAGCTGTTTTTT	CASSTLSRGGNTGELFF
few	TRBV11-3	-	TRBJ2-7	TGTGCCAGCAGCAAGAGCCTGAGCGGCGAGCAGTACTTC	CASSKSLSGEQYF
-	TRBV5-1	TRBD2	TRBJ2-1	TGCGCCAGCAGCTTGGAGTATTTTGAGCGGGGATGGGAGCAGTTCTTC	CASSLEYFERGWEQFF
few	TRBV6-1	-	TRBJ1-6	TGTGCCAGCAGACGGAGCAGTAATTCACCCCTCCACTTT	CASRRSSNSPLHF
few	TRBV7-2	TRBD1	TRBJ1-6	TGTGCCAGCAGGGCTACGGCAGGGGGCAAATCACCCCTCCACTTT	CASRATAGGKSPLHF
-	TRBV7-8	TRBD1	TRBJ1-1	TGTGCCAGCAGCCCCACAGGGGAGGCCGGAGCTTTCTTT	CASSPTGEAGAFF
-	TRBV18	-	TRBJ2-3	TGTGCCAGCTCACCAATTACAGGGTTCGACACAGATACGCAGTATTTT	CASSPITGFDTDTQYF
-	TRBV6-5	TRBD1	TRBJ1-4	TGTGCCAGCAGTGCCAACAGGGGGCTCTATGAAAAACTGTTTTTT	CASSANRGLYEKLFF
-	TRBV28	-	TRBJ2-3	TGTGCCAGCAGTTTATTCGCCAGGGGCACAGATACGCAGTATTTT	CASSLFARGTDTQYF
few	TRBV7-2	TRBD1	TRBJ1-2	TGTGCCAGCAGCTTAGTCCGGGACAGCTATGGCTACACCTTC	CASSLVRDSYGYTF
-	TRBV30	-	TRBJ1-1	TGTGCCTTTAGGGGCCAGGGGAACACTGAAGCTTTCTTT	CAFRGQGNTEAFF
-	TRBV7-2	-	TRBJ1-6	TGTGCCAGCAGCTTCGGGGAAATGGAGTCACCCCTCCACTTT	CASSFGEMESPLHF
few	TRBV29-1	-	TRBJ1-1	TGCAGCGTTGAAAGTTTGGGGGCAGGGACTGAAGCTTTCTTT	CSVESLGAGTEAFF
few	TRBV7-2	-	TRBJ1-4	TGTGCCAGCAGCTTATGGACACCTGAAAAACTGTTTTTT	CASSLWTPEKLFF
few	TRBV15	-	TRBJ1-6	TGTGCCACCAGCAGAGATCGCGAGGCCAGCTCCTATAATTCACCCCTCCACTTT	CATSRDREASSYNSPLHF
few	TRBV18	-	TRBJ2-5	TGTGCCAGCTCACCACCGGGGGCCCCCGAGACCCAGTACTTC	CASSPPGAPETQYF
many	TRBV4-3	TRBD2	TRBJ2-1	TGCGCCAGCAGCCAAGTGATATCGGGACTAGCGGGGGATGAGCAGTTCTTC	CASSQVISGLAGDEQFF
-	TRBV10-3	-	TRBJ2-7	TGTGCCATCAGTGAGATCCTCTCCTACGAGCAGTACTTC	CAISEILSYEQYF
many	TRBV29-1	-	TRBJ2-5	TGCAGCGGTGATGGAGGGACAGCAAGAGAGACCCAGTACTTC	CSGDGGTARETQYF
-	TRBV7-9	TRBD1	TRBJ2-7	TGTGCCAGCAGCTTAACGACAGGGGGCATGTACGAGCAGTACTTC	CASSLTTGGMYEQYF
few	TRBV6-5	-	TRBJ1-1	TGTGCCAGCAGTAAACGGACAGCTGAAGCTTTCTTT	CASSKRTAEAFF
-	TRBV29-1	TRBD2	TRBJ2-3	TGCAGCGTTGAATTTGCGGGGGTAGGGGATACGCAGTATTTT	CSVEFAGVGDTQYF
-	TRBV27	TRBD1	TRBJ1-2	TGTGCCAGCAGTTTATCCTGGACAGGGACAAACTATGGCTACACCTTC	CASSLSWTGTNYGYTF
-	TRBV7-7	TRBD1	TRBJ2-3	TGTGCCAGCAGCCCACTGACAGGGACCACAGATACGCAGTATTTT	CASSPLTGTTDTQYF
few	TRBV2	TRBD1	TRBJ1-2	TGTGCCACCCGGGACAGGGGCCATGGCTACACCTTC	CATRDRGHGYTF
few	TRBV19	-	TRBJ2-2	TGTGCCAGTAGATCCCCTCTAGGGAAACGGGGCACCGGGGAGCTGTTTTTT	CASRSPLGKRGTGELFF
-	TRBV7-6	TRBD1	TRBJ2-2	TGTGCCAGCAGCCCGAAAGACAGGGTAGACACCGGGGAGCTGTTTTTT	CASSPKDRVDTGELFF
few	TRBV7-2	-	TRBJ2-5	TGTGCCAGCAGCATATTCCCCCGGGAGACCCAGTACTTC	CASSIFPRETQYF
few	TRBV7-8	TRBD2	TRBJ2-3	TGTGCCAGCAGATACAGACTAGCGGGGGGGCCAGATACGCAGTATTTT	CASRYRLAGGPDTQYF
few	TRBV19	-	TRBJ1-1	TGTGCCAGTAGTATACAGTACAGCACTGAAGCTTTCTTT	CASSIQYSTEAFF
many	TRBV7-2	TRBD2	TRBJ2-5	TGTGCCAGCAGCCCGGGCAGCGGGGGCCCCGTGACCCAGTACTTC	CASSPGSGGPVTQYF
-	TRBV29-1	-	TRBJ2-3	TGCAGCGTTCTGTCCCGCACAGATACGCAGTATTTT	CSVLSRTDTQYF
-	TRBV30	-	TRBJ1-1	TGTGCCTGGAGAGAGAAACGCGGCGGGAACACTGAAGCTTTCTTT	CAWREKRGGNTEAFF
few	TRBV4-2	TRBD2	TRBJ2-3	TGTGCCAGCAGCCTTCTAGCGGGGGGTCCAGATACGCAGTATTTT	CASSLLAGGPDTQYF
few	TRBV7-2	TRBD2	TRBJ2-3	TGTGCCAGCAGCCTTAGCGGGCAAGGCGATACGCAGTATTTT	CASSLSGQGDTQYF
-	TRBV30	-	TRBJ2-7	TGTGCCTGGAGTGGAAATAGAAACGAGCAGTACTTC	CAWSGNRNEQYF
-	TRBV5-1	TRBD1	TRBJ1-6	TGCGCCAGCAGCTCCGGGACAGAGAATTCACCCCTCCACTTT	CASSSGTENSPLHF
-	TRBV18	TRBD1	TRBJ2-7	TGTGCCAGCTCACCAGGACAGGTCTACGAGCAGTACTTC	CASSPGQVYEQYF
few	TRBV10-3	TRBD1	TRBJ1-6	TGTGCCATCAGCGTTGACAGGGCATACTCACCCCTCCACTTT	CAISVDRAYSPLHF
-	TRBV6-5	-	TRBJ1-2	TGTGCCAGCAGTTACTCGTCGACAAGTAACTATGGCTACACCTTC	CASSYSSTSNYGYTF
-	TRBV29-1	TRBD1	TRBJ1-1	TGCAGCGTTGCATCGGGACAGGGGACTGAAGCTTTCTTT	CSVASGQGTEAFF
few	TRBV19	TRBD1	TRBJ1-6	TGTGCCAGTAGGATACCCGGGACAGTGGCCGCACCCCTCCACTTT	CASRIPGTVAAPLHF